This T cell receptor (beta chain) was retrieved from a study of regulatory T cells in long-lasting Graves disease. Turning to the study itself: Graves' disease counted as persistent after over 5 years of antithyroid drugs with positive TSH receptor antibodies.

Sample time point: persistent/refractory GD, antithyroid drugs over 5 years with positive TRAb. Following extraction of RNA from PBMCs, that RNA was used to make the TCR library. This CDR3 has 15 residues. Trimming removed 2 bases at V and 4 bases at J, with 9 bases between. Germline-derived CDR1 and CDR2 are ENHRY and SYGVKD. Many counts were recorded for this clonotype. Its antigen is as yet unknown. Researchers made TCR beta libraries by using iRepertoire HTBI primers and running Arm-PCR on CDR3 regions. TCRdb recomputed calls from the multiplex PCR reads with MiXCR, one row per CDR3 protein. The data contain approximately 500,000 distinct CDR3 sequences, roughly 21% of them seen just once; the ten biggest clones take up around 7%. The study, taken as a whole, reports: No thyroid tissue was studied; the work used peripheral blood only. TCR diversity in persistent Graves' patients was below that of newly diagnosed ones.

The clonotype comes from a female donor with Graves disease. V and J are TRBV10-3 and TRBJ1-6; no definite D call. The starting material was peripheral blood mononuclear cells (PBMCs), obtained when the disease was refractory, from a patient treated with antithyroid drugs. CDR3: CAISERSQYNSPLHF. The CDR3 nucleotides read TGTGCCATCAGTGAGAGGAGCCAGTATAATTCACCCCTCCACTTT.